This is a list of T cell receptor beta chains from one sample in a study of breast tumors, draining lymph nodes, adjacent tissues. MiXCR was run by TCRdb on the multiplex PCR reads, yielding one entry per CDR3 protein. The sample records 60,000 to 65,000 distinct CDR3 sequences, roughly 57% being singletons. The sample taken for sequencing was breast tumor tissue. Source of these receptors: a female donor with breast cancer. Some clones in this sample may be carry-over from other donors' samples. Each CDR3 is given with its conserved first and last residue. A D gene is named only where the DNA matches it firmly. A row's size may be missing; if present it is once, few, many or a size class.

TGTGCCAGCAGTGGACAGGGGGACTACACTGAAGCTTTCTTT,CASSGQGDYTEAFF,TRBD1,TRBJ1-1,-,TRBV2
TGTGCCAGTAGTATATCCCCGGATCCCTCGATAGCCTACAATGAGCAGTTCTTC,CASSISPDPSIAYNEQFF,-,TRBJ2-1,-,TRBV19
TGTGCCAGTAGTCTAGCGGGAGAGGTCACCGGGGAGTTGTTTTTT,CASSLAGEVTGELFF,TRBD2,TRBJ2-2,many,TRBV19
TGTGCCAGCAGCACCTACAGGGGCGAGCAGTACTTC,CASSTYRGEQYF,TRBD1,TRBJ2-7,-,TRBV7-3
TGCGCCAGCAGCCAAGGTAGCAGGGGGCTTTATAGCAATCAGCCCCAGCATTTT,CASSQGSRGLYSNQPQHF,TRBD1,TRBJ1-5,many,TRBV4-1
TGCGCCAGCAGCTTGACCGGGGACACCGGGGAGCTGTTTTTT,CASSLTGDTGELFF,-,TRBJ2-2,many,TRBV5-1
TGTGCCAGCAGAGCCGGGCAGAGCTCCTACAATGAGCAGTTCTTC,CASRAGQSSYNEQFF,-,TRBJ2-1,-,TRBV12-3/TRBV12-4
TGCGCCAGCAGCCAAGTGGGTAACGAGCAGTACTTC,CASSQVGNEQYF,-,TRBJ2-7,many,TRBV4-1
TGTGCCAGCAGCGTGGGGCTAGCGGGGGTAACAGATACGCAGTATTTT,CASSVGLAGVTDTQYF,TRBD2,TRBJ2-3,-,TRBV9
TGTGCCAGCAGCTTAGACGGTGAGGAGGTGGGAGAGACCCAGTACTTC,CASSLDGEEVGETQYF,-,TRBJ2-5,-,TRBV11-3
TGTGCCAGCAGTATAACAGGACAGGGGGACTATGGCTACACCTTC,CASSITGQGDYGYTF,TRBD1,TRBJ1-2,many,TRBV7-8
TGCAGTGCTCCCGGGACTAGCGGAGAGACCCAGTACTTC,CSAPGTSGETQYF,TRBD2,TRBJ2-5,-,TRBV20-1
TGTGCCAGCAGCCAAGGCGGGGGAAGGCAAGAGACCCAGTACTTC,CASSQGGGRQETQYF,TRBD2,TRBJ2-5,many,TRBV4-2
TGTGCCAGTAGTCCCCGGACAGGGACGAGCAATCAGCCCCAGCATTTT,CASSPRTGTSNQPQHF,TRBD1,TRBJ1-5,few,TRBV19
TGTGCCACCAGCCCTTATAGCGGGGGGGGAAGCACAGATACGCAGTATTTT,CATSPYSGGGSTDTQYF,TRBD2,TRBJ2-3,-,TRBV15
TGTGCCAGCAGTCCGGGACTAGCGGGATGGGGGCCCCCAGATACGCACTATTTT,CASSPGLAGWGPPDTHYF,TRBD2,TRBJ2-3,-,TRBV2
TGCAGTGCTAGGGGACACATCACCGGGGAGCTGTTTTTT,CSARGHITGELFF,-,TRBJ2-2,-,TRBV20-1
TGTGCCTGGAGACTGGACAGGGGGAAATCGAATGAGCAGTTCTTC,CAWRLDRGKSNEQFF,TRBD1,TRBJ2-1,once,TRBV30
TGTGCCAGCAGTACAGGGTTAACCGGGGAGCTGTTTTTT,CASSTGLTGELFF,-,TRBJ2-2,medium-sized,TRBV6-6
TGTGCCAGCAGCTTAGCGGGGGGGCCGAGGGGTACACAGTATTTT,CASSLAGGPRGTQYF,-,TRBJ2-3,-,TRBV11-1
TGTGCCAGCAGCTCACGACCCTCGACAGGGGGCTATAATTCACCCCTCCACTTT,CASSSRPSTGGYNSPLHF,TRBD1,TRBJ1-6,-,TRBV7-8
TGTGCCAGCAGCCGGACAGGGAGCCATAATTCACCCCTCCACTTT,CASSRTGSHNSPLHF,TRBD1,TRBJ1-6,-,TRBV13
TGTGCCAGCACGCCGGGAGGCTCAAGGGAGACCCAGTACTTC,CASTPGGSRETQYF,TRBD2,TRBJ2-5,-,TRBV6-2/TRBV6-3
TGTGCCTGGAGTCCACTAAACACGAACTATGGCTACACCTTC,CAWSPLNTNYGYTF,-,TRBJ1-2,-,TRBV30
TGCAGTGCCATCCACCGACCCATGGTGGGTGGTGAGCAGTTCTTC,CSAIHRPMVGGEQFF,-,TRBJ2-1,many,TRBV20-1
TGCAGTGCTATGACAGGGAACGATCAGCCCCAGCATTTT,CSAMTGNDQPQHF,TRBD1,TRBJ1-5,many,TRBV20-1
TGCAGTGCTAGAGATCCGCCAGATACGCAGTATTTT,CSARDPPDTQYF,-,TRBJ2-3,-,TRBV20-1
TGTGCCAGCAGCTTAGCAGGCTCTGGGGCCAACGTCCTGACTTTC,CASSLAGSGANVLTF,-,TRBJ2-6,many,TRBV7-2
TGTGCCAGCAGCAGCCGGGACAATGAAAAACTGTTTTTT,CASSSRDNEKLFF,-,TRBJ1-4,many,TRBV7-2
TGTGCCATCGGCAACTACGAGCAGTACTTC,CAIGNYEQYF,-,TRBJ2-7,-,TRBV10-3
TGTGCCAGCGTCGGAGGGCAGGGCTATGGCTACACCTTC,CASVGGQGYGYTF,-,TRBJ1-2,-,TRBV2
TGTGCCAGCAGTCTCTCGGCGGGACTCTACGAGCAGTACTTC,CASSLSAGLYEQYF,-,TRBJ2-7,many,TRBV6-2/TRBV6-3
TGCAGCGTTGAAGTTTGGGGGGGGCCCACAGATACGCAGTATTTT,CSVEVWGGPTDTQYF,-,TRBJ2-3,-,TRBV29-1
TGTGCCAGCAGCATTACCGCAGGGTTTGGTACGCAGTATTTT,CASSITAGFGTQYF,-,TRBJ2-3,-,TRBV12-3/TRBV12-4
TGTGCCAGCAGCCGCGGGACTAGCGGGAGGGCCAGCACAGATACGCAGTATTTT,CASSRGTSGRASTDTQYF,TRBD2,TRBJ2-3,-,TRBV5-5
TGTGCCACCAGTGATGGTAGCGGGAGGACTTGGGAGACCCAGTACTTC,CATSDGSGRTWETQYF,TRBD2,TRBJ2-5,many,TRBV24-1
TGTGCCAGCAGCTCGAACAATCAGCCCCAGCATTTT,CASSSNNQPQHF,-,TRBJ1-5,-,TRBV7-9
TGCAGCGTTGGAATTGGGGCACCCGAAGGGACAGGTGAAAAACTGTTTTTT,CSVGIGAPEGTGEKLFF,TRBD1,TRBJ1-4,-,TRBV29-1
TGTGCCAGCAGCTTAGAAAGATACTCTGGAAACACCATATATTTT,CASSLERYSGNTIYF,-,TRBJ1-3,many,TRBV7-2
TGTGCCAGCAGCCAATTCGGGTACCAAGAGACCCAGTACTTC,CASSQFGYQETQYF,-,TRBJ2-5,many,TRBV3-1
TGTGCCAGCAGCTTGGGACTAGCGCAAATTCCAGACTACGAGCAGTACTTC,CASSLGLAQIPDYEQYF,TRBD2,TRBJ2-7,many,TRBV7-9
TGTGCCAGCGGCAGGGATCAAGAGAACCAGTACTTC,CASGRDQENQYF,-,TRBJ2-5,-,TRBV12-3/TRBV12-4
TGCAGTGCTAGAACGGGGGGCCGAATCACAGATACGCAGTATTTT,CSARTGGRITDTQYF,-,TRBJ2-3,-,TRBV20-1
TGTGCCAGCAGTTTGGGGACAGCGACTATTGAGCAGTACTTC,CASSLGTATIEQYF,TRBD1,TRBJ2-7,medium-sized,TRBV12-3/TRBV12-4
TGTGCCAGCAGTCGCCGGACGCCCACGAACTACAATGAGCAGTTCTTC,CASSRRTPTNYNEQFF,-,TRBJ2-1,-,TRBV6-1
TGCAGTGCTAGAGGGGGCAGGGGGGTTGGCCAGCCCCAGCATTTT,CSARGGRGVGQPQHF,TRBD1,TRBJ1-5,-,TRBV20-1
TGTGCCAGCTTGACTAGCACCCCTTACAATGAGCAGTTCTTC,CASLTSTPYNEQFF,TRBD2,TRBJ2-1,-,TRBV25-1
TGTGCCAGCAGCTCCCGACAGGGCAACACCGGGGAGCTGTTTTTT,CASSSRQGNTGELFF,TRBD1,TRBJ2-2,many,TRBV11-2
TGTGCCAGCAGCCGATCCCTCGGAACCGGGGAGCTGTTTTTT,CASSRSLGTGELFF,-,TRBJ2-2,-,TRBV7-9
TGTGCCAGCAGCTTAGGGACAGGGAGCGGCTACTCCTTC,CASSLGTGSGYSF,TRBD1,TRBJ1-2,-,TRBV5-5
TGTGCCAGCAGCCCCCGACAGGGGAGTAGCGATGAGCAGTTCTTC,CASSPRQGSSDEQFF,TRBD1,TRBJ2-1,many,TRBV9
TGTGCCACGTCACTAGCGGGAGCAACTTCTGATACGCAGTATTTT,CATSLAGATSDTQYF,TRBD2,TRBJ2-3,few,TRBV24-1
TGCAGTGCTAGAGGCCGCCGGGGGCTGGGCGAAACTAGCACAGATACGCAGTATTTT,CSARGRRGLGETSTDTQYF,-,TRBJ2-3,-,TRBV20-1
TGCAGTGCTACCTCCGTCGACGTCCCCAACTACGAGCAGTACTTC,CSATSVDVPNYEQYF,-,TRBJ2-7,few,TRBV20-1
TGTGCCAGTAGTTCACTAGCGGGAGGACATTCCTCTTACGAGCAGTACTTC,CASSSLAGGHSSYEQYF,TRBD2,TRBJ2-7,-,TRBV19
TGCAGCGTTGAAGGCGGGGGGGCCCAAGAGACCCAGTACTTC,CSVEGGGAQETQYF,TRBD2,TRBJ2-5,-,TRBV29-1
TGTGCCAGTTCACGGGGCACGGGGGAGACCCAGTACTTC,CASSRGTGETQYF,-,TRBJ2-5,-,TRBV7-2
TGTGCCAGCAGTTACGGGCAGGGTGGAGAGCCCCAGCATTTT,CASSYGQGGEPQHF,-,TRBJ1-5,many,TRBV6-2/TRBV6-3
TGTGCCAACTCACACCTAGGCACAGATACGCAGTATTTT,CANSHLGTDTQYF,-,TRBJ2-3,many,TRBV19